These T cell receptor beta chains were read from a single sample in a study of T cell repertoires in cytomegalovirus infection. TCRdb re-called the reads through MiXCR, storing one row per CDR3 protein. There are a few hundred thousand distinct CDR3 sequences in the sample; over 20% occur only once, and about 20% lies in the top ten. Sequencing was done on a sample of CD8+ T cells from PBMCs. The receptors originated from a human donor in good health (CMV status not recorded). Some clones in this sample may be carry-over from other donors' samples. The CDR3 runs from the conserved cysteine through the conserved F or W. The order of the fields is J gene, D gene, clone size, V gene, CDR3 DNA, CDR3 protein. A D gene is named only where the DNA matches it firmly. Clone size is shown for a subset of rows, as once, few, many or a class of expanded clone.

TRBJ1-6 | NA | few | TRBV13 | TGTGCCAGCAGCCACACCTCGACAGTATTTGGTTCACCCCTCCACTTT | CASSHTSTVFGSPLHF
TRBJ2-7 | NA | NA | TRBV7-9 | TGTGCCAGCAGCTTAGGTCCAGGGTACTACGAGCAGTACTTC | CASSLGPGYYEQYF
TRBJ2-7 | TRBD2 | NA | TRBV7-8 | TGTGCCAGCAGTACACTAGCGGGGGTAATCTCCTACGAGCAGTACTTC | CASSTLAGVISYEQYF
TRBJ1-2 | TRBD1 | few | TRBV5-1 | TGCGCCAGCAGCTTGGACAGGGGGGATCAGGGCTATGGCTACACCTTC | CASSLDRGDQGYGYTF
TRBJ2-7 | NA | many | TRBV28 | TGTGCCAGCGAAGAAGGAGACGGACCATACGAGCAGTACTTC | CASEEGDGPYEQYF
TRBJ1-3 | NA | many | TRBV7-8 | TGTGCCAGCAGCTTAGGGGGACGGGGGATCTCTGGAAACACCATATATTTT | CASSLGGRGISGNTIYF
TRBJ2-3 | NA | NA | TRBV28 | TGTGCCAGCAGTTATTACGGGACACCTAGCACAAATACGCAGTATTTT | CASSYYGTPSTNTQYF
TRBJ2-1 | TRBD2 | NA | TRBV6-5 | TGTGCCAGCAGTCCCCGGGCGGGGGGTCCCTACAATGAGCAGTTCTTC | CASSPRAGGPYNEQFF
TRBJ1-1 | NA | NA | TRBV28 | TGTGCCCTCACCGCGGGGGGGTTGAACACTGAAGCTTTCTTT | CALTAGGLNTEAFF
TRBJ2-3 | TRBD2 | many | TRBV20-1 | TGCAGTGCTAGAGATCCGAGGACTAGCGGGGTTTTGGATACGCAGTATTTT | CSARDPRTSGVLDTQYF
TRBJ2-5 | NA | few | TRBV27 | TGTGCCAGCAGTCGCAGACAGGGAGGGGAGACCCAGTACTTC | CASSRRQGGETQYF
TRBJ2-2 | NA | few | TRBV2 | TGTGCCAGCAGCGGATTGGAACAGGGAACCGGGGAGCTGTTTTTT | CASSGLEQGTGELFF
TRBJ2-7 | TRBD1 | few | TRBV6-2/TRBV6-3 | TGTGCCAGCAGTTATTTCGCCGGGACAGGGGACTACGAGCAGTACTTC | CASSYFAGTGDYEQYF
TRBJ1-2 | NA | NA | TRBV19 | TGTGCCAGTAGGGATGGAAGACCTATACAGGGCTACACCTTC | CASRDGRPIQGYTF
TRBJ2-7 | TRBD1 | many | TRBV20-1 | TGCAGTGCTTTATTGGACAGGGAAGGCTACGAGCAGTACTTC | CSALLDREGYEQYF
TRBJ2-1 | TRBD2 | many | TRBV7-6 | TGTGCCAGCAGCTTTAGCGGGGGGGCCTTGTTAAATGAGCAGTTCTTC | CASSFSGGALLNEQFF
TRBJ1-1 | NA | few | TRBV20-1 | TGCAGTGCTAGGGCAGGGAACACTGAAGCTTTCTTT | CSARAGNTEAFF
TRBJ1-2 | NA | NA | TRBV10-2 | TGCGCCAGCAGTGAGTATGGCCTTCACTATGGCTACACCTTC | CASSEYGLHYGYTF
TRBJ1-6 | NA | once | TRBV28 | TGTGACAGCAGTCTCCGGACGGGGAATTCACCCCTCCACTTT | CDSSLRTGNSPLHF
TRBJ2-1 | TRBD2 | NA | TRBV5-6 | TGTGCCAGCAGCTTAGGCGGGGGGGCGCCTGAGGAGCAGTTCTTC | CASSLGGGAPEEQFF
TRBJ2-3 | TRBD1 | many | TRBV5-1 | TGCGCCAGCAACGCCCGCGAGACAGGGATAGATACGCAGTATTTT | CASNARETGIDTQYF
TRBJ1-6 | TRBD1 | NA | TRBV23-1 | TGCGCCAGCAGTCAACCCGGACAGGATTATAATTCACCCCTCCACTTT | CASSQPGQDYNSPLHF
TRBJ2-1 | NA | NA | TRBV29-1 | TGCAGCGTTGCCAGGCACAATGAGCAGTTCTTC | CSVARHNEQFF
TRBJ2-7 | NA | NA | TRBV27 | TGTGCCAGCAGTTTATCCACGGGGGACTCCTACGAGCAGTACTTC | CASSLSTGDSYEQYF
TRBJ1-1 | NA | many | TRBV28 | TGTGCCAGCAGTCCCCTCGTTTTGGGTCGCACTGAAGCTTTCTTT | CASSPLVLGRTEAFF
TRBJ1-2 | NA | NA | TRBV12-3/TRBV12-4 | TGTGCCAGCAGTCCTTCTCTGGACTATGGCTACACCTTC | CASSPSLDYGYTF
TRBJ1-6 | NA | many | TRBV7-2 | TGTGCCAGCAGCTTAGTGGACACCAGACCTATTTCTTCACCCCTCCACTTT | CASSLVDTRPISSPLHF
TRBJ2-7 | TRBD2 | NA | TRBV28 | TGTGCCAGCAGTTGGGACGGGACTAGCGGGGCTGCCTACGAGCAGTACTTC | CASSWDGTSGAAYEQYF
TRBJ2-1 | TRBD2 | NA | TRBV14 | TGTGCCAGCAGGCCCACTAGCGGGGGGGCCGGTGAGCAGTTCTTC | CASRPTSGGAGEQFF
TRBJ2-3 | NA | many | TRBV2 | TGTGCCAGCACTGCTCGACTAGTCCCTAGCACAGATACGCAGTATTTT | CASTARLVPSTDTQYF
TRBJ2-3 | NA | NA | TRBV7-9 | TGTGCCAGCAGCTCCGACTGGACGTTTGGTACGCAGTATTTT | CASSSDWTFGTQYF
TRBJ1-6 | TRBD1 | once | TRBV28 | TGTGCCAGCTCCACCCCGACAGGGGGCCATAATTCACCCCTCCACTTT | CASSTPTGGHNSPLHF
TRBJ1-4 | TRBD1 | NA | TRBV5-1 | TGCGCCAGCAGTTTAGGGGACAGCGCTAATGCAAAACTGTTTTTT | CASSLGDSANAKLFF
TRBJ2-1 | NA | many | TRBV3-1 | TGTGCCAGCAGCCAACTGGAGGAGGGAACCTACAATGAGCAGTTCTTC | CASSQLEEGTYNEQFF
TRBJ2-1 | NA | few | TRBV4-1 | TGCGCCAGCAGCCAAGATTCAGGGAGCTCCTACAATGAGCAGTTCTTC | CASSQDSGSSYNEQFF